This T cell receptor beta chain was recovered during a study of blood T cell repertoires in COVID-19. Turning to the study itself: Sources were T cells, B-cell-depleted T cells, or PBMCs; the material itself was cDNA or gDNA.

V lost 1 base to trimming and J lost 0 bases, with 7 bases between them. The CDR3 has 16 residues. CDR1 and CDR2 from the germline V gene are LGHNA and YNFKEQ. Produced via immunoSEQ multiplex PCR; TCRdb's table is partial and in-frame only. Here the sample spans about 81,000 clones, around 82% being singletons. The chain is built from TRBV4-2 and TRBJ2-6, with D tentatively TRBD1 (5 bases). The receptor comes from a human donor in a cohort sampled during active COVID-19. Sequencing was carried out using peripheral blood. CDR3 bases: TGTGCCAGCAGCCAAGTTGACAGCTCTGGGGCCAACGTCCTGACTTTC. Translating gives CASSQVDSSGANVLTF.